This T cell receptor beta chain was observed in a study of T-cell memory formation after mild COVID-19. This clonotype has a count of ten or more. V was pared by 5 bases and J by 3 bases, with 15 bases between. CDR1 and CDR2 from the germline V gene are SQVTM and ANQGSEA. The CDR3 contains 14 residues. TCRdb used MiXCR to reprocess the 5' RACE reads, holding one entry per CDR3 protein. The table records around 340,000 distinct CDR3 sequences, roughly 15% of them present only once. The TCR sequence derives from a man between 18 and 35 years old who had mild COVID-19 (a few samples of this study predate the infection). Cell type and time point are not known. The V gene is TRBV29-1, the J gene TRBJ2-3; unclear D gene. Sequenced material: PBMCs or a T cell subset sorted from them (not recorded which). The CDR3 region is CSVFGSSWTDTQYF. In DNA, the CDR3 is TGCAGCGTTTTTGGAAGCTCTTGGACAGATACGCAGTATTTT.